This T cell receptor (beta chain) stems from a study of early T cells in non-severe SARS-CoV-2 infection (dated by TCRdb to about 2021). Turning to the overall study: Because TCR sequencing relied on bulk RNA taken from unsorted whole blood, pairing of alpha and beta chains was not possible.

With regard to this clonotype: The antigen it recognizes is unknown. No base qualities exist here, and no much larger clone lies one base off it.

This was a case-control study nested in a cohort of healthcare workers in London, UK, who had nasopharyngeal swab PCR tests and blood samples taken every week. Healthcare workers were enrolled in the week of the UK lockdown, from 23 to 31 March 2020, and were followed every week for up to 16 weeks. The research as a whole found: VDJdb matching was skewed toward anti-spike CD8 responses, so virus-specific expansions were likely underestimated and private and CD4 specificities were missed.

Germline trimming amounts to 6 bases on V and 1 base on J, with 4 as the count of junction bases outside the gene matches. CDR1 DFQATT and CDR2 SNEGSKA are derived from the germline V gene (reference sequence). The CDR3 covers 14 residues, taking in both the cysteine and the phenylalanine. Left in the record is the CDR3 DNA by itself, 42 bases read in frame from the first base. The library was produced with 5' RACE. The sequencer listed for this sample is NextSeq 500. The TCR library protocol attached unique molecular identifiers to individual cDNA molecules to correct for sequencing error and PCR bias. Both TCR alpha and beta chains were sequenced, and tight co-correlation was observed between alpha and beta sequence abundances in each sample. In the authors' own workflow: Decombinator V4 was used to annotate the V gene, J gene and CDR3 of the TCR sequences. TCRs were defined as expanded if a significant change between any two time points was detected under a Poisson model with p below 0.0001. Abundances of TCRs were expressed as counts per million after normalisation to the total number of TCRs sequenced in each sample. MAIT TCRs were defined by TRAV1-2 paired with TRAJ12, TRAJ20 or TRAJ33, and iNKT TCRs by TRAV10 paired with TRAJ18. VDJdb, accessed 1 November 2021, was searched for CMV, EBV and SARS-CoV-2 annotated TCRs, with TCRs annotated for multiple antigens excluded. TCRdb applied fastp at Q25 and MiXCR to the public reads, then kept only in-frame beta chains. All rows with the same CDR3 protein become a single entry with the most common DNA and genes. The V and J calls were determined by TCRdb, not by the authors. This sample lists about 89,000 distinct CDR3 sequences; around 17% were detected once. Approximately 5.1% of the sample is in the top ten clones.

Material: whole blood, obtained at baseline. The sequence links TRBV20-1 to TRBJ2-2, and 8 junctional nucleotides match TRBD1. The source is an adult who was a healthcare worker with PCR-confirmed SARS-CoV-2 infection or an uninfected control (not recorded which). The CDR3 protein is CSAGGTGNTGELFF. The bases are TGCAGTGCGGGCGGGACAGGGAACACCGGGGAGCTGTTTTTT.